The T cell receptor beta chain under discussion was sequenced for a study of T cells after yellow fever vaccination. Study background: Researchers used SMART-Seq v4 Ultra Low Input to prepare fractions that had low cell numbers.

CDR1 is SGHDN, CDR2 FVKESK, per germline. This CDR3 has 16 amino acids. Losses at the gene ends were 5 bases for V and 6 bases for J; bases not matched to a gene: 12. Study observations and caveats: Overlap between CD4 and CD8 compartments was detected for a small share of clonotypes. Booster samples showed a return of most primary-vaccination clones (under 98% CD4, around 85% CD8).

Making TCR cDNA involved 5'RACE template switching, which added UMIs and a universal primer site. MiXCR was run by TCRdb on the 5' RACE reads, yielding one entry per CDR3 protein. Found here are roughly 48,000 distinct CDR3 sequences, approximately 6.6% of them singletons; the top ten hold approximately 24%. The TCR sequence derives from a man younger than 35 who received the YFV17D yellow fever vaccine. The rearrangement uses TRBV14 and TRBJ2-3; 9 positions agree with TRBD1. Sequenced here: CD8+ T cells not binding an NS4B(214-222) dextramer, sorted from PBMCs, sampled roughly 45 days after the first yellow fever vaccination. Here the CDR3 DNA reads TGTGCCAGCAGCACCGTCCAGGGACAGGGAGTCGATACGCAGTATTTT. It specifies CASSTVQGQGVDTQYF.